A selection of T cell receptor beta chains follows, all from one sample in a study of cytomegalovirus exposure and HLA in healthy donors. Assay: immunoSEQ multiplex PCR; the TCRdb copy retains only in-frame clones and omits some. Among 150,000 to 200,000 clones listed, roughly 78% were seen once. The source material was PBMCs. Receptor source: a middle-aged man in good health and CMV-seronegative. Both conserved end residues are part of each CDR3. A D gene is named only where the DNA matches it firmly. Clone size is given for some rows only: seen once, a few or many times, or a class if the clone is expanded.

v_gene,d_gene,abundance,j_gene,CDR3nt,CDR3aa
TRBV18,-,-,TRBJ2-4,TGTGCCAGCTCACCAAGTGGGAGAGTACCCAAAAACATTCAGTACTTC,CASSPSGRVPKNIQYF
TRBV11-2,TRBD2,-,TRBJ2-7,TGTGCCAGCAGCCAAGACTCGTCGGAGACTAGCGGGAAAAATCGGGAGCAGTACTTC,CASSQDSSETSGKNREQYF
TRBV19,-,-,TRBJ1-1,TGTGCCAGCGGTCTACCCCAAAGTCTGAACACTGAAGCTTTCTTT,CASGLPQSLNTEAFF
TRBV23-1,TRBD2,-,TRBJ2-7,TGCGCCAGCAGTCACAATAGCGGGATTAGCTCCTACGAGCAGTACTTC,CASSHNSGISSYEQYF
TRBV4-1,TRBD1,-,TRBJ1-1,TGCGCCAGCAGCCAAGTACAGGGGGCGGCTGAAGCTTTCTTT,CASSQVQGAAEAFF
TRBV5-1,-,-,TRBJ2-3,TGCGCCAGCAGCTTGGTCACCAGCGTTAGCACAGATACGCAGTATTTT,CASSLVTSVSTDTQYF
TRBV4-2,TRBD1,-,TRBJ1-5,TGTGCCAGCAGCCAAGGTGGGACAGCGGTGGGTCCTATCCATCAGCCCCAGCATTTT,CASSQGGTAVGPIHQPQHF
TRBV27,-,once,TRBJ2-6,TGTGCCAGCAGTCCGAGGGGGTCCCACTCTGGGGCCAACGGCCTGACTTTC,CASSPRGSHSGANGLTF
TRBV18,-,-,TRBJ1-2,TGTGCCAGCTCACCGGGACTTTCCAACTATGGCTACACCTTC,CASSPGLSNYGYTF
TRBV6-6,TRBD1,once,TRBJ1-4,TGTGCCAGCAGTCACGACAGGGACCATGAAAAACTGTTTTTT,CASSHDRDHEKLFF
TRBV4-3,-,-,TRBJ1-1,TGCGCCAGCAGCCAAGGGCTCGCGGCGAACACTGAAGCTTTCTTT,CASSQGLAANTEAFF
TRBV28,-,-,TRBJ1-5,TGTGCCAGCAGGGGGGCTCATCAGCCCCAGCATTTT,CASRGAHQPQHF
TRBV5-6,TRBD1,-,TRBJ2-7,TGTGCCAGCAGCTTGGGAGGACAGGGCGTCTCCTACGAGCAGTACTTC,CASSLGGQGVSYEQYF
TRBV5-8,TRBD2,once,TRBJ2-7,TGTGCCAGCAGCCGGACTAGCGGGATCTCCTACGAGCAGTACTTC,CASSRTSGISYEQYF